The clone carrying this TCR beta chain showed up just once. The source of the sample is a study of control samples from healthy donors and cancer patients. Deletions cut 1 base from V and 2 bases from J, with 11 bases between. Germline lookup yields CDR1 SGHTA and CDR2 FQGNSA. CDR3 size: 15 residues. Using immunoSEQ multiplex PCR, the repertoire was profiled, and TCRdb retains in-frame clones only, with some absent. The sample carries more than 100,000 clones, around nine tenths recorded once. This receptor was obtained from a man aged 18 to 30 in good health. This rearrangement joins TRBV7-2 to TRBJ2-5; either TRBD1 or TRBD2 may supply D (5 bases each). Sequences were obtained from blood. CDR3 amino acids: CASSLVGTLQETQYF. The CDR3 DNA sequence: TGTGCCAGCAGCTTAGTCGGGACGCTGCAAGAGACCCAGTACTTC.